The sequence of this T cell receptor (beta chain) was determined in a study of neurological immune-mediated disorders. The sorted libraries involved the use of about 910,000 CD4+ or CD8+ T cells. One entry per CDR3 protein, called by TCRdb with MiXCR from the 5' RACE reads. The data show more than 30,000 distinct CDR3 sequences, about 4% seen once. The CDR3 consists of 14 residues. Germline CDR1 and CDR2: SGHRS and YFSETQ. V was shortened by 4 bases and J by 0 bases, with 11 bases between the two germline ends. This clonotype was seen ten or more times. The clonotype was recovered from a middle-aged woman in good health. The chain is built from TRBV5-1 and TRBJ2-7; D may match TRBD1 or TRBD2 (5 bases each). The material sequenced was CD4+ T cells from blood. The DNA for the CDR3 is TGCGCCAGCAGCCCCGGGGCGGTCTCCTACGAGCAGTACTTC. Translation: CASSPGAVSYEQYF.